The T cell receptor beta chain under discussion was sequenced for a study of T cells in Graves' hyperthyroidism and ophthalmopathy. The CDR3 totals 16 residues. The V and J ends lost 5 bases and 6 bases, in that order; junction bases with no gene match: 15. Germline CDR1 and CDR2: SGHTA and FQGNSA. RNA transcripts provided the source from which TCR beta CDR3 regions were amplified. The primer set for the first-round RT-PCR of the TCR CDR3 was HTBI. One entry per CDR3 protein, called by TCRdb with MiXCR from the multiplex PCR reads. The table shows under 550,000 distinct CDR3 sequences, with approximately 15% occurring only once. Each diagnosis drew on symptoms, thyroxine, TRAb, thyroid ultrasound and orbital computed tomography findings. The PBMCs were taken from 10 ml of fresh peripheral blood. This clonotype was recorded at least ten times.

The sample was blood. The TCR was taken from a woman aged 18-29 years with Graves' hyperthyroidism. The chain links TRBV7-2 to TRBJ2-7, with TRBD2 matching 8 bases. DNA of the CDR3: TGTGCCAGCAGCGTCACCGGGGGTAGCGGGATAGGCGAGCAGTACTTC. Its protein is CASSVTGGSGIGEQYF.